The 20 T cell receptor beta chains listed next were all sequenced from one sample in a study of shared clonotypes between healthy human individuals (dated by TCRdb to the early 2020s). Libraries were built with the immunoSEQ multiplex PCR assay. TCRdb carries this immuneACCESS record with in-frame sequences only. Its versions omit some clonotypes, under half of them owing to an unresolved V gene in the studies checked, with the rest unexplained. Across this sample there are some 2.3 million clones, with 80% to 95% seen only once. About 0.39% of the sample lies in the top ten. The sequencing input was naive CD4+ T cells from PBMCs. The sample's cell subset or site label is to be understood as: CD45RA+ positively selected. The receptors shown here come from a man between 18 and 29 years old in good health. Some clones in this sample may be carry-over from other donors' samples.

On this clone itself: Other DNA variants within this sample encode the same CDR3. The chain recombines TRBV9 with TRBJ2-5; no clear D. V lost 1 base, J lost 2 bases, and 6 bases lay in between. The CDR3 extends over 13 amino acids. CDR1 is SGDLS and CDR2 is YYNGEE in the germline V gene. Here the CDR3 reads CASSVIGQETQYF. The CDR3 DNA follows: TGTGCCAGCAGCGTAATAGGGCAAGAGACCCAGTACTTC.

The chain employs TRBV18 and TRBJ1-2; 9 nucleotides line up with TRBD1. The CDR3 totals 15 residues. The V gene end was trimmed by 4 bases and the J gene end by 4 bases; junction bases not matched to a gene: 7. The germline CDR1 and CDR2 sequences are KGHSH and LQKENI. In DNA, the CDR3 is TGTGCCAGCTCACAATCGAGGGACAGGGCCTATGGCTACACCTTC. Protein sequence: CASSQSRDRAYGYTF.

CDR3: CASTRQGASTDTQYF. The CDR3 DNA reads as TGTGCCAGCACCCGACAGGGGGCGAGCACAGATACGCAGTATTTT. The rearrangement links TRBV6-1 to TRBJ2-3, with 10 bases matching TRBD1. Germline lookup yields CDR1 MNHNS and CDR2 SASEGT. The CDR3 is 15 amino acids. The V gene end was trimmed by 7 bases and the J gene end by 0 bases; junction bases not matched to a gene: 4.

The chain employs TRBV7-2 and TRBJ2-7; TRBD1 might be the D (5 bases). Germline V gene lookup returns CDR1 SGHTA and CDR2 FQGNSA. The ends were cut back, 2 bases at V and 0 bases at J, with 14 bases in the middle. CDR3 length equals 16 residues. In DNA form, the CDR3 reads TGTGCCAGCAGCTTAAGCTCGGGTACAGGCTCCTACGAGCAGTACTTC. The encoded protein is CASSLSSGTGSYEQYF.

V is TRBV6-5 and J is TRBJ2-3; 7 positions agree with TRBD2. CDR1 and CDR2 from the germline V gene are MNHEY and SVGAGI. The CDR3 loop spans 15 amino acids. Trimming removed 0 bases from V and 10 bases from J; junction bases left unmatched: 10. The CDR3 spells CASSYSGGRGSAQYF. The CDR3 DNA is TGTGCCAGCAGTTACTCTGGCGGGAGAGGCTCGGCGCAGTATTTT.

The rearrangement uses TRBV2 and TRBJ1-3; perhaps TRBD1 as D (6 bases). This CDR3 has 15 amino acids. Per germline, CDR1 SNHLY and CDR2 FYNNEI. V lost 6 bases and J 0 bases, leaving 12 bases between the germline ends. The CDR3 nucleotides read TGTGCCAGCAGCTGGGACATCTTCTCTGGAAACACCATATATTTT. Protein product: CASSWDIFSGNTIYF.

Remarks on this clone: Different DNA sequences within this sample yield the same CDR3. The CDR3: CASSLRGDRDTGELFF. In DNA form, the CDR3 reads TGTGCCAGCAGCTTAAGAGGGGACAGGGACACCGGGGAGCTGTTTTTT. The rearrangement links TRBV7-3 to TRBJ2-2; 9 positions match TRBD1. With V trimmed by 1 base and J by 3 bases, 3 bases remained unmatched. Per the germline V gene, CDR1 is SGHTA and CDR2 is FQGTGA. The CDR3 runs 16 residues. Complete variable domain (other parts from reference TRBV7-3 and TRBJ2-2): GAGVSQTPSNKVTEKGKYVELRCDPISGHTALYWYRQSLGQGPEFLIYFQGTGAADDSGLPNDRFFAVRPEGSVSTLKIQRTERGDSAVYLCASSLRGDRDTGELFFGEGSRLTVL.

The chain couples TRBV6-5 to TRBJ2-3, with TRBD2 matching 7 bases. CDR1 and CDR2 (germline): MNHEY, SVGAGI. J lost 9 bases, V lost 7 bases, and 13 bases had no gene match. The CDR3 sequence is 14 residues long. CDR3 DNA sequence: TGTGCCAGCAAACTAGCGCCGGAGGGGTTCACGCAGTATTTT. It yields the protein CASKLAPEGFTQYF.

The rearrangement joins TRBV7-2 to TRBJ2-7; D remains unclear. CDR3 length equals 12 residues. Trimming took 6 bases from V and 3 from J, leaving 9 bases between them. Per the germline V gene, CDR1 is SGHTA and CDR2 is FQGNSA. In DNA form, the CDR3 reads TGTGCCAGCAGGATGGGTAGCTACGAGCAGTACTTC. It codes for CASRMGSYEQYF.

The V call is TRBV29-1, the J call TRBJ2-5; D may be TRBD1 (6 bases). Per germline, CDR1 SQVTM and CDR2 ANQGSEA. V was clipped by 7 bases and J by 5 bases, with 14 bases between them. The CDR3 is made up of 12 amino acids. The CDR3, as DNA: TGCAGCGGGTTACAGGGCGGGGAGACCCAGTACTTC. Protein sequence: CSGLQGGETQYF.

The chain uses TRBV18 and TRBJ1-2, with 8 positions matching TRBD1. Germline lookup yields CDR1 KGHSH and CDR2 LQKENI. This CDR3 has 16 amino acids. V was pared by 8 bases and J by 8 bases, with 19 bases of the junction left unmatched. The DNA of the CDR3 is TGTGCCAGCGCCAGGACTACACAGGGGGGAAGTTCGGGCTACACCTTC. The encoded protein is CASARTTQGGSSGYTF.

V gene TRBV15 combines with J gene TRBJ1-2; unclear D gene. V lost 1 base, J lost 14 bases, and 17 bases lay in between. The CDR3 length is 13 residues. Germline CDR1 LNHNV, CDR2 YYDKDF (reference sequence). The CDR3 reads CATSRALASSPTF. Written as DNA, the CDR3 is TGTGCCACCAGCAGAGCCCTAGCGAGCAGCCCGACCTTC. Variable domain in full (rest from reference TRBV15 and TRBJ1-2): DAMVIQNPRYQVTQFGKPVTLSCSQTLNHNVMYWYQQKSSQAPKLLFHYYDKDFNNEADTPDNFQSRRPNTSFCFLDIRSPGLGDTAMYLCATSRALASSPTFGSGTRLTVV.

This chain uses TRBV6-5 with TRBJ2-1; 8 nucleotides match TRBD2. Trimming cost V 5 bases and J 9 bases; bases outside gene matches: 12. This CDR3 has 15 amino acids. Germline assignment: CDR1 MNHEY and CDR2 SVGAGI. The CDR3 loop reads CASSLAAGGGGEQFF. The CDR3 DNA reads TGTGCCAGCAGTCTCGCGGCGGGAGGCGGCGGTGAGCAGTTCTTC.

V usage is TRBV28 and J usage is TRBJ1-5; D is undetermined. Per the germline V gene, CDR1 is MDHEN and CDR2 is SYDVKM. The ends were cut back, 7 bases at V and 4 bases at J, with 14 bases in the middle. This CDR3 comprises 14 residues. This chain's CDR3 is CASTGGGFNQPQHF. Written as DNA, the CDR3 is TGTGCCAGCACCGGCGGAGGGTTTAATCAGCCCCAGCATTTT. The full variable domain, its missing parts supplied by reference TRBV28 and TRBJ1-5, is DVKVTQSSRYLVKRTGEKVFLECVQDMDHENMFWYRQDPGLGLRLIYFSYDVKMKEKGDIPEGYSVSREKKERFSLILESASTNQTSMYLCASTGGGFNQPQHFGDGTRLSIL.

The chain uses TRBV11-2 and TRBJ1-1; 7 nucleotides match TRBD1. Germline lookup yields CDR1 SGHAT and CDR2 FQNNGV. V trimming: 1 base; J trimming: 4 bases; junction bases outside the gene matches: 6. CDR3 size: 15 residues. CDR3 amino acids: CASSLVPDRTTEAFF. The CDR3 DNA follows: TGTGCCAGCAGCTTAGTGCCGGACAGGACCACTGAAGCTTTCTTT.

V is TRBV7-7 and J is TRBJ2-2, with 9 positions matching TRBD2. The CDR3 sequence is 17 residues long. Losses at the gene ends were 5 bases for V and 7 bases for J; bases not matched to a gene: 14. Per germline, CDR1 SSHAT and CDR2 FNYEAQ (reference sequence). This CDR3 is CASSPVALAGSGGELFF. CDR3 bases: TGTGCCAGCAGCCCCGTGGCGCTAGCGGGAAGTGGCGGGGAGCTGTTTTTT.

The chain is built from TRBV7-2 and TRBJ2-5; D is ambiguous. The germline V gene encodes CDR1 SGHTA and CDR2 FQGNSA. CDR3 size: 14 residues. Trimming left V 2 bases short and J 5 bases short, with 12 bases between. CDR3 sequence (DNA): TGTGCCAGCAGCTTATTCTCTGGAGCGGAGACCCAGTACTTC. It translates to CASSLFSGAETQYF. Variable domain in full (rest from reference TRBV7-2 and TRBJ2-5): GAGVSQSPSNKVTEKGKDVELRCDPISGHTALYWYRQSLGQGLEFLIYFQGNSAPDKSGLPSDRFSAERTGGSVSTLTIQRTQQEDSAVYLCASSLFSGAETQYFGPGTRLLVL.

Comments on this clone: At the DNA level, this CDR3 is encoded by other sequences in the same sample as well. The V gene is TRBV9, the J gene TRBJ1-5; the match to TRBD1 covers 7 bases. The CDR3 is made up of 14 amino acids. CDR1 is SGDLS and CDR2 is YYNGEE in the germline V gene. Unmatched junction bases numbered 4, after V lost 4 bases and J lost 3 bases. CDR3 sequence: CASSPGTVNQPQHF. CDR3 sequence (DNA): TGTGCCAGCAGCCCCGGGACAGTCAATCAGCCCCAGCATTTT. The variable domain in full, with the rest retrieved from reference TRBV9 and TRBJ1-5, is DSGVTQTPKHLITATGQRVTLRCSPRSGDLSVYWYQQSLDQGLQFLIQYYNGEERAKGNILERFSAQQFPDLHSELNLSSLELGDSALYFCASSPGTVNQPQHFGDGTRLSIL.

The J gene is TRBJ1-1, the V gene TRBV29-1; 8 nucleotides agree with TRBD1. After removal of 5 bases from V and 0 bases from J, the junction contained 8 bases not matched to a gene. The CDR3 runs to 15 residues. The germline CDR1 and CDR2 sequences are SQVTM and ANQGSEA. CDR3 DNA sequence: TGCAGCGTTACGAACCCACAGGGGGTGAACACTGAAGCTTTCTTT. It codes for CSVTNPQGVNTEAFF.

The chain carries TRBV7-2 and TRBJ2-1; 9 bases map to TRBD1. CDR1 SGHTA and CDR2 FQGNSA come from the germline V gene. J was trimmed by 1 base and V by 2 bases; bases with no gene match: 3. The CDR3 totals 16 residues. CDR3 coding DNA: TGTGCCAGCAGCTTAAAAGGGACAGGGTCCTACAATGAGCAGTTCTTC. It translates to CASSLKGTGSYNEQFF.